This TCR beta chain was profiled in a study of control samples from healthy donors and cancer patients. The CDR3 covers 15 residues. V shed 4 bases and J shed 1 base, with 13 bases lying between them. Per germline, CDR1 SGHAT and CDR2 FQNNGV. Only in-frame clones appear in the TCRdb table, and some are missing; sequencing was by immunoSEQ multiplex PCR. The sample yields roughly 120,000 clones, 70% to 90% seen once. The chain links TRBV11-2 to TRBJ1-1; possible D gene TRBD1, 6 bases. This TCR derives from a man in his forties or fifties in good health. Sequencing was done on a sample of blood. CDR3 loop: CASSSLRGWNTEAFF. For the CDR3, the DNA is TGTGCCAGCAGCTCACTCAGGGGCTGGAACACTGAAGCTTTCTTT.